The 14 T cell receptor beta chains listed next were all sequenced from one sample in a study of T-cell reconstitution after alpha-beta-depleted transplantation in children. For TCRbeta, the library was prepared with unique molecular identifiers. TCRdb fed the PCR reads into MiXCR, producing one record per CDR3 protein. Here the sample spans hundreds of thousands of distinct CDR3 sequences, approximately 19% being singletons. This specimen consisted of PBMCs, mostly from graft donor cells, obtained 360 days after TCRalphabeta/CD19-depleted stem cell transplant. Every receptor here comes from a male patient under 10 years old who had a stem cell transplant for acute lymphoblastic leukemia, so the T cells may come from the graft donor.

In this sample, this clonotype turned up a few times. The chain is built from TRBV27 and TRBJ2-7; D possibly corresponds to TRBD1 (6 bases). The CDR3 is 16 residues long. Trimming shortened V by 3 bases and J by 2 bases, and 17 bases separated the two germline ends. Germline lookup yields CDR1 MNHEY and CDR2 SMNVEV (reference sequence). As DNA, the CDR3 is TGTGCCAGCAGTTTTTGGACAGACTCCTTTACCTACGAGCAGTACTTC. This sequence encodes CASSFWTDSFTYEQYF.

In its sample, this clonotype was seen a few times. The V call is TRBV12-3 or TRBV12-4, the J call TRBJ1-2; TRBD1 matches at 7 bases. V was pared by 6 bases and J by 1 base, with 5 bases of the junction left unmatched. The CDR3 is 14 amino acids. In DNA form, the CDR3 reads TGTGCCAGCAGCGCGGGACAGCTTAACTATGGCTACACCTTC. This translates into CASSAGQLNYGYTF.

The chain carries TRBV10-3 and TRBJ2-2; a possible D gene is TRBD1 (6 bases). CDR3 length equals 14 residues. V gave up 10 bases and J gave up 1 base, with 13 bases separating them. Germline lookup yields CDR1 ENHRY and CDR2 SYGVKD. Written as DNA, the CDR3 is TGTGCCACCTTACAGGGAATGAACACCGGGGAGCTGTTTTTT. It translates to CATLQGMNTGELFF.

This clonotype was recorded a few times. V gene TRBV7-2 combines with J gene TRBJ2-1; D unclear. The CDR3 runs 14 residues. V was pared by 1 base and J by 5 bases, with 9 bases between. Germline CDR1 is SGHTA and CDR2 is FQGNSA. The CDR3 spells CASSLVRTDNEQFF. The CDR3 coding sequence is TGTGCCAGCAGCTTAGTAAGGACGGACAATGAGCAGTTCTTC.

This clonotype came up many times. Sequence at one end of the junction differs from germline and may be a read error. This rearrangement joins TRBV5-1 to TRBJ1-5; D is uncertain. The CDR3 is made up of 15 amino acids. Per the germline V gene, CDR1 is SGHRS and CDR2 is YFSETQ. This CDR3 reads CASSLDGDSNQPQHF. For the CDR3, the DNA is TGTGCCAGCAGCTTAGATGGGGATAGCAATCAGCCCCAGCATTTT.

This clonotype has a handful of counts. V and J are TRBV12-3 or TRBV12-4 and TRBJ2-5, with 8 bases identical to TRBD2. This CDR3 is built from 15 residues. V lost 0 bases to trimming and J lost 6 bases; unmatched junction nucleotides: 6. The CDR3 protein is CASSLANSGIKTQYF. In DNA, the CDR3 is TGTGCCAGCAGTTTAGCAAATAGCGGGATAAAGACCCAGTACTTC.

This clonotype was recorded at least ten times. The rearrangement uses TRBV27 and TRBJ2-5; 16 bases match TRBD2. J lost 7 bases, V lost 0 bases, and 11 bases had no gene match. CDR3 size: 19 residues. CDR1 is MNHEY, CDR2 SMNVEV, per germline (reference sequence). The CDR3 sequence: CASSLSGLAGGTRLGTQYF. CDR3 nucleotides: TGTGCCAGCAGTTTATCGGGACTAGCGGGGGGGACACGTCTAGGGACCCAGTACTTC.

This clonotype was observed a handful of times. J is TRBJ2-7 and V is TRBV9; weak D call: TRBD1 (7 bases). The CDR3 runs to 17 residues. Germline CDR1 reads SGDLS; CDR2 reads YYNGEE. The V and J ends lost 0 bases and 2 bases respectively, with 18 bases between them. For the CDR3, the DNA is TGTGCCAGCAGCGTAGCTAGCGACAGGGTAAGGACCTACGAGCAGTACTTC. Residues: CASSVASDRVRTYEQYF. Combining the CDR3 with reference TRBV9 and TRBJ2-7 gives the whole variable domain DSGVTQTPKHLITATGQRVTLRCSPRSGDLSVYWYQQSLDQGLQFLIQYYNGEERAKGNILERFSAQQFPDLHSELNLSSLELGDSALYFCASSVASDRVRTYEQYFGPGTRLTVT.

This clonotype was seen a handful of times. The rearrangement joins TRBV15 to TRBJ1-2, with D possibly being TRBD1 (6 bases). The CDR3 is 15 residues long. The germline gives CDR1 LNHNV, CDR2 YYDKDF (reference sequence). V shed 1 base and J shed 2 bases, with 11 bases lying between them. CDR3 sequence reads: CATSRVGTSNYGYTF. In DNA form, the CDR3 reads TGTGCCACCAGCAGAGTAGGGACATCGAACTATGGCTACACCTTC. The whole variable domain, filled in from reference TRBV15 and TRBJ1-2, reads DAMVIQNPRYQVTQFGKPVTLSCSQTLNHNVMYWYQQKSSQAPKLLFHYYDKDFNNEADTPDNFQSRRPNTSFCFLDIRSPGLGDTAMYLCATSRVGTSNYGYTFGSGTRLTVV.

The J gene is TRBJ2-3, the V gene TRBV7-2; TRBD2 is a possible D gene (6 bases). This CDR3 region has 13 residues. Looked up from germline, CDR1 is SGHTA and CDR2 is FQGNSA. Deletions cut 4 bases from V and 9 bases from J, with 14 bases between. The CDR3 DNA is TGTGCCAGCAGCTCCGGACTACCTACAACGCAGTATTTT. Its translation: CASSSGLPTTQYF.

The rearrangement joins TRBV23-1 to TRBJ2-5; D is uncertain. TRBV23-1 is filed as an ORF, its function uncertain. The CDR3 extends over 14 amino acids. Trimming took off 8 bases at V and 0 bases at J, with 13 bases between the two ends. For the CDR3, the DNA is TGCGCCAGCTTCCGTCCCAGAAACCAAGAGACCCAGTACTTC. Encoded protein: CASFRPRNQETQYF.

The genes are TRBV11-1 and TRBJ1-1; D unclear. The CDR3 length is 11 residues. The ends were cut back, 1 base at V and 10 bases at J, with 7 bases in the middle. Germline lookup yields CDR1 SGHAT and CDR2 FQDESV (reference sequence). CDR3 sequence: CASSLGERAFF. The CDR3 nucleotides read TGTGCCAGCAGCTTAGGGGAAAGAGCTTTCTTT.

This clonotype was seen a handful of times. This rearrangement joins TRBV5-1 to TRBJ1-1; 10 bases match TRBD1. This CDR3 spans 14 amino acids. CDR1 is SGHRS and CDR2 is YFSETQ in the germline V gene. With 4 bases clipped from V and 7 bases from J, the junction kept 7 bases outside the gene matches. The chain's CDR3 is CASSPVGQGFEAFF. The CDR3, as DNA: TGCGCCAGCAGCCCCGTGGGACAGGGGTTTGAAGCTTTCTTT.

J is TRBJ2-1 and V is TRBV27; TRBD2 matches 10 bases. The V and J ends lost 5 bases and 1 base, in that order; junction bases with no gene match: 5. This CDR3 contains 16 residues. Germline values: CDR1 MNHEY, CDR2 SMNVEV (reference sequence). The DNA of the CDR3 is TGTGCCAGCAGTAATAGCGGGGGGTATTCCTACAATGAGCAGTTCTTC. The encoded protein is CASSNSGGYSYNEQFF.